A selection of T cell receptor beta chains follows, all from one sample in a study of shared clonotypes between healthy human individuals. TCRdb's copy holds only in-frame clones and misses some; the assay was immunoSEQ multiplex PCR. The table lists a few million clones, more than 90% of them singletons. Sequenced material: naive CD4+ T cells sorted from blood. These receptor sequences come from a man between 18 and 29 years old in good health. Each CDR3 is given with its conserved first and last residue. The order of the fields is clone size, V gene, J gene, D gene, CDR3 protein, CDR3 DNA. A D gene is named only where the DNA matches it firmly. Expanded clones are given a class, and other clones once, few, many or no size at all.

>.|TRBV5-1|TRBJ2-5|TRBD1
CASSSGTGGQETQYF
TGCGCCAGCAGCTCCGGGACAGGTGGGCAAGAGACCCAGTACTTC
>few|TRBV6-5|TRBJ2-2|.
CASQSSTGELFF
TGTGCCAGCCAGTCAAGCACCGGGGAGCTGTTTTTT
>.|TRBV7-8|TRBJ2-5|.
CASSLRNRDQETQYF
TGTGCCAGCAGCTTACGCAACAGGGACCAAGAGACCCAGTACTTC
>.|TRBV30|TRBJ1-1|.
CAWSVSGVAEAFF
TGTGCCTGGAGTGTATCCGGGGTGGCTGAAGCTTTCTTT
>.|TRBV28|TRBJ1-5|.
CASSLYGWGVGSNQPQHF
TGTGCCAGCAGTTTATATGGTTGGGGAGTGGGTAGCAATCAGCCCCAGCATTTT
>.|TRBV6-6|TRBJ1-2|.
CASNPHSSYGYTF
TGTGCCAGCAACCCACACAGCTCGTATGGCTACACCTTC
>few|TRBV10-1|TRBJ2-7|.
CASSESQGAYEQYF
TGCGCCAGCAGTGAGTCGCAGGGAGCCTACGAGCAGTACTTC
>.|TRBV7-2|TRBJ1-1|.
CASRVGGADTEAFF
TGTGCCAGCCGCGTAGGGGGGGCGGACACTGAAGCTTTCTTT
>.|TRBV9|TRBJ2-7|.
CASSVGVRDSSRAYEQYF
TGTGCCAGCAGCGTAGGGGTCAGGGACTCCTCACGGGCCTACGAGCAGTACTTC
>.|TRBV7-2|TRBJ2-7|TRBD2
CASSSGLAGRQYF
TGTGCCAGCAGCTCCGGACTAGCGGGAAGGCAGTACTTC
>.|TRBV5-1|TRBJ2-7|TRBD1
CASSSWTGDPYEQYF
TGCGCCAGCAGCTCGTGGACAGGGGATCCCTACGAGCAGTACTTC
>.|TRBV5-4|TRBJ1-1|TRBD1
CASSLGDREAFF
TGTGCCAGCAGCTTGGGGGACAGGGAAGCTTTCTTT
>.|TRBV10-1|TRBJ1-1|.
CASSEVGNTEAFF
TGCGCCAGCAGTGAAGTTGGGAACACTGAAGCTTTCTTT
>once|TRBV5-1|TRBJ2-7|.
CASSLAPSGQEQYF
TGCGCCAGCAGCTTGGCCCCCTCCGGACAGGAGCAGTACTTC
>.|TRBV5-1|TRBJ2-2|.
CASSLGSSNTGELFF
TGCGCCAGCAGCTTAGGGTCCTCGAACACCGGGGAGCTGTTTTTT
>.|TRBV5-1|TRBJ1-3|TRBD1
CASSLEAGGGNTIYF
TGCGCCAGCAGCTTGGAGGCAGGGGGCGGAAACACCATATATTTT
>.|TRBV7-9|TRBJ2-5|TRBD1
CASSSNAWTGQETQYF
TGTGCCAGCAGCTCAAATGCATGGACAGGCCAAGAGACCCAGTACTTC
>once|TRBV30|TRBJ1-1|TRBD1
CAWDTGGTEAFF
TGTGCCTGGGACACAGGGGGGACTGAAGCTTTCTTT
>.|TRBV10-2|TRBJ2-5|.
CASKKWGAGKETQYF
TGCGCCAGCAAAAAGTGGGGGGCGGGAAAAGAGACCCAGTACTTC
>.|TRBV29-1|TRBJ1-1|.
CSGTNRRDATEAFF
TGCAGCGGGACGAATCGGAGGGATGCCACTGAAGCTTTCTTT
>.|TRBV6-1|TRBJ2-5|TRBD2
CASSDATSGTGGTQYF
TGTGCCAGCAGTGACGCGACTAGCGGGACGGGCGGGACCCAGTACTTC
>.|TRBV4-1|TRBJ1-5|.
CASSQDGGTQPQHF
TGCGCCAGCAGCCAAGATGGGGGGACTCAGCCCCAGCATTTT
>.|TRBV29-1|TRBJ2-2|.
CSVEVGSNTGELFF
TGCAGCGTTGAAGTAGGCAGCAACACCGGGGAGCTGTTTTTT
>once|TRBV28|TRBJ2-7|.
CASREMRTDLLSKTYEQYF
TGTGCCAGCAGAGAAATGAGGACAGATCTTCTCTCTAAAACCTACGAGCAGTACTTC
>.|TRBV5-4|TRBJ2-1|TRBD2
CASSLVLPGGRNEQFF
TGTGCCAGCAGCTTGGTATTGCCGGGAGGGCGCAATGAGCAGTTCTTC
>.|TRBV6-6|TRBJ1-1|TRBD1
CASSLGQGNSEAFF
TGTGCCAGCAGCCTCGGACAGGGGAATTCGGAAGCTTTCTTT
>.|TRBV2|TRBJ1-5|TRBD1
CATGRGGTSNQPQHF
TGTGCCACCGGGAGAGGGGGCACTAGCAATCAGCCCCAGCATTTT
>.|TRBV6-1|TRBJ1-5|.
CASSWEHVYNQPQHF
TGTGCCAGCAGTTGGGAGCACGTCTACAATCAGCCCCAGCATTTT
>.|TRBV25-1|TRBJ2-7|.
CASSESGASHEQYF
TGTGCCAGCAGTGAATCAGGAGCGTCCCACGAGCAGTACTTC
>.|TRBV27|TRBJ1-1|TRBD1
CASSSGQANTEAFF
TGTGCCAGCAGTTCGGGACAGGCAAACACTGAAGCTTTCTTT
>.|TRBV6-5|TRBJ1-2|TRBD1
CASTRQGSGYTF
TGTGCCAGCACTAGACAGGGGTCTGGCTACACCTTC
>once|TRBV6-1|TRBJ2-1|TRBD2
CASSEGLAGGGNEQFF
TGTGCCAGCAGTGAGGGGCTAGCGGGAGGGGGCAATGAGCAGTTCTTC
>.|TRBV7-2|TRBJ2-1|TRBD2
CASSLASGRGTYNEQFF
TGTGCCAGCAGCTTAGCCAGCGGGAGAGGGACCTACAATGAGCAGTTCTTC
>.|TRBV7-2|TRBJ1-4|.
CASSRFQYGGKLFF
TGTGCCAGCAGCAGGTTCCAATATGGGGGAAAACTGTTTTTT
>.|TRBV6-5|TRBJ1-6|.
CASSYGGSYNSPLHF
TGTGCCAGCAGTTACGGAGGCTCCTATAATTCACCCCTCCACTTT
>.|TRBV15|TRBJ2-2|.
CATSRDVNMATGELFF
TGTGCCACCAGCAGAGATGTGAATATGGCCACCGGGGAGCTGTTTTTT
>.|TRBV7-2|TRBJ2-7|.
CASSLGLGISGYEQYF
TGTGCCAGCAGCTTAGGACTTGGGATCTCGGGCTACGAGCAGTACTTC
>.|TRBV28|TRBJ1-1|.
CAGRSGEAFF
TGTGCCGGACGGTCTGGGGAAGCTTTCTTT
>once|TRBV19|TRBJ2-5|.
CASSIRLRQNLQETQYF
TGTGCCAGTAGTATCCGTCTGCGCCAGAACCTCCAAGAGACCCAGTACTTC
>.|TRBV19|TRBJ1-6|.
CASHGGGLDNSPLHF
TGTGCCAGTCACGGCGGAGGGTTGGATAATTCACCCCTCCACTTT
>once|TRBV6-1|TRBJ2-3|.
CASTWGAIGDTQYF
TGTGCCAGCACTTGGGGGGCGATAGGAGATACGCAGTATTTT
>.|TRBV10-1|TRBJ1-6|.
CASSTLFRGEVYNSPLHF
TGCGCCAGCAGTACCCTTTTTAGGGGTGAGGTCTATAATTCACCCCTCCACTTT
>.|TRBV5-6|TRBJ2-2|.
CASSLQGWAGELFF
TGTGCCAGCAGCTTACAGGGTTGGGCCGGGGAGCTGTTTTTT
>.|TRBV29-1|TRBJ1-1|.
CSGGNPNTEAFF
TGCAGCGGTGGAAATCCGAACACTGAAGCTTTCTTT
>.|TRBV29-1|TRBJ1-5|.
CSVGGVSTNQPQHF
TGCAGCGTTGGGGGGGTCAGCACTAATCAGCCCCAGCATTTT
>.|TRBV7-6|TRBJ2-1|TRBD2
CASSQSRGGRNNEQFF
TGTGCCAGCAGCCAAAGTCGTGGCGGGAGGAACAATGAGCAGTTCTTC
>.|TRBV18|TRBJ1-4|.
CASARGTKEKLFF
TGTGCCAGCGCAAGGGGGACAAAGGAAAAACTGTTTTTT
>.|TRBV5-4|TRBJ2-3|.
CASSSQTSPSGTDTQYF
TGTGCCAGCAGCTCACAGACTAGTCCCTCCGGGACAGATACGCAGTATTTT
>.|TRBV6-1|TRBJ2-2|.
CASSEIHTGELFF
TGTGCCAGCAGCGAAATTCACACCGGGGAGCTGTTTTTT
>.|TRBV28|TRBJ1-2|.
CASSLLQGSGYTF
TGTGCCAGCAGTTTACTACAGGGAAGCGGCTACACCTTC
>once|TRBV29-1|TRBJ1-1|TRBD1
CSVGGQGPLGEAFF
TGCAGCGTTGGGGGACAGGGGCCTCTGGGTGAAGCTTTCTTT
>once|TRBV18|TRBJ1-5|.
CASSPDTGYSQPQHF
TGTGCCAGCTCACCAGATACTGGGTATTCACAGCCCCAGCATTTT
>.|TRBV19|TRBJ1-5|.
CASRARVFDYSNQPQHF
TGTGCCAGTAGGGCACGAGTCTTCGATTATAGCAATCAGCCCCAGCATTTT
>few|TRBV19|TRBJ1-4|.
CASTNPRADNEKLFF
TGTGCCAGTACCAATCCCCGGGCCGATAATGAAAAACTGTTTTTT